Following are 17 T cell receptor beta chains from one sample sequenced in a study of control samples from healthy donors and cancer patients. Method: immunoSEQ multiplex PCR; TCRdb's copy keeps in-frame clones and lacks some. Here the sample spans about 71,000 clones, 89% being singletons. The sample taken for sequencing was PBMCs. The receptors were gathered from a man aged 55 to 70 with lung cancer.

The table lists this clone with a few counts. J is TRBJ1-1 and V is TRBV24-1; D perhaps matches TRBD1 (5 bases). This CDR3 region has 14 residues. Deletions cut 9 bases from V and 3 bases from J, with 16 bases between. The germline V gene has CDR1 KGHDR and CDR2 SFDVKD. The CDR3 is CATASGGAHTEAFF. The CDR3 DNA is TGTGCCACCGCAAGCGGAGGGGCCCACACTGAAGCTTTCTTT.

The rearrangement links TRBV2 to TRBJ2-5, with a tentative D call TRBD2 (6 bases). V was trimmed by 8 bases and J by 6 bases, leaving 13 bases between them. Looked up from germline, CDR1 is SNHLY and CDR2 is FYNNEI. This CDR3 region has 12 residues. Here the CDR3 reads CASEGLEKTQYF. As DNA, the CDR3 is TGTGCCAGCGAGGGACTTGAAAAGACCCAGTACTTC.

The chain combines TRBV30 with TRBJ1-5; 7 bases are shared with TRBD1. CDR1 and CDR2 (germline): GTSNPN, SVGIG (reference sequence). J gave up 1 base and V 2 bases, and 5 bases lay outside the gene matches. This CDR3 comprises 15 residues. In DNA, the CDR3 is TGTGCCTGGAGTATAATGACAGGGAGCAATCAGCCCCAGCATTTT. Protein product: CAWSIMTGSNQPQHF.

This clone was seen once. The chain has TRBV7-9 and TRBJ1-1, with 8 bases aligning to TRBD1. Per the germline V gene, CDR1 is SEHNR and CDR2 is FQNEAQ (reference sequence). The J segment lost 3 bases and the V segment lost 1 base, leaving 16 bases of the junction unmatched. This CDR3 is built from 19 residues. The CDR3 DNA follows: TGTGCCAGCAGCTTAGATAGGGGACGGACAGGGTCGGTCGACACTGAAGCTTTCTTT. Translation: CASSLDRGRTGSVDTEAFF.

This clone was seen once. J is TRBJ2-7 and V is TRBV6-1, with D perhaps TRBD1 (6 bases). Germline values: CDR1 MNHNS, CDR2 SASEGT. CDR3 size: 14 residues. Trimming stripped 0 bases from V and 8 bases from J, with 14 bases between. CDR3 DNA sequence: TGTGCCAGCAGTGAAGCTGGGACACGAAGTAAGCAGTACGTC. Protein product: CASSEAGTRSKQYV.

The rearrangement uses TRBV7-2 and TRBJ1-6, with 7 positions matching TRBD1. Trimming at V came to 4 bases and at J to 3 bases, leaving 3 bases not matched to a gene. The V gene's germline CDR1 is SGHTA and CDR2 FQGNSA. The CDR3 runs to 15 residues. This CDR3 reads CASSSRQGYNSPLHF. CDR3 DNA: TGTGCCAGCAGCTCTAGACAGGGCTATAATTCACCCCTCCACTTT.

The chain joins TRBV15 to TRBJ2-1; a possible D gene is TRBD2 (5 bases). The ends were cut back, 0 bases at V and 8 bases at J, with 14 bases in the middle. Per the germline V gene, CDR1 is LNHNV and CDR2 is YYDKDF (reference sequence). This CDR3 contains 15 residues. As DNA, the CDR3 is TGTGCCACCAGCAGAGATCCAAGGACTGGGGATGAGCAGTTCTTC. Amino acid sequence: CATSRDPRTGDEQFF.

This chain uses TRBV4-1 with TRBJ2-1, with 10 nucleotides matching TRBD1. CDR1 and CDR2 from the germline V gene are MGHRA and YSYEKL. This CDR3 is built from 16 residues. V shed 2 bases, J shed 5 bases, and the junction held 6 bases outside the gene matches. CDR3 bases: TGCGCCAGCAGCCAACGAGACAGGGGGCCAAACAATGAGCAGTTCTTC. Its translation is CASSQRDRGPNNEQFF.

This chain joins TRBV19 and TRBJ1-5; 9 bases are a match to TRBD1. The CDR3 runs to 18 residues. With V trimmed by 4 bases and J by 3 bases, 13 bases remained unmatched. CDR1 is LNHDA and CDR2 is SQIVND in the germline V gene (reference sequence). CDR3 coding DNA: TGTGCCAGTAGTACCACCGGCCCGGGACAGGGTACCAATCAGCCCCAGCATTTT. It translates to CASSTTGPGQGTNQPQHF.

The chain joins TRBV5-1 to TRBJ1-3; perhaps TRBD1 as D (6 bases). Germline V CDR1 and CDR2: SGHRS, YFSETQ. CDR3 length: 16 residues. Trimming cost V 4 bases and J 2 bases, with 16 bases left between them. The CDR3 DNA is TGCGCCAGCAGCCTACTCTCACAGGGAACTGGAAACACCATATATTTT. Amino acids: CASSLLSQGTGNTIYF.

This clone qualifies as medium-sized. The chain combines TRBV5-1 with TRBJ2-7, with D possibly TRBD1 on 5 matching bases. Per the germline V gene, CDR1 is SGHRS and CDR2 is YFSETQ. Deletions cut 1 base from V and 3 bases from J, with 11 bases between. The CDR3 spans 14 residues. CDR3: CASSLSSGHYEQYV. CDR3 nucleotide sequence: TGCGCCAGCAGCTTGTCGTCAGGGCACTACGAGCAGTACGTC.

The chain has TRBV30 and TRBJ1-2, with 9 bases identical to TRBD1. This CDR3 comprises 12 residues. The V gene's germline CDR1 is GTSNPN and CDR2 SVGIG (reference sequence). V shed 4 bases and J 6 bases; nucleotides not matched to a gene: 3. The DNA of the CDR3 is TGTGCCTGGAATCGACAGGGGGATGGCTACACCTTC. Its protein product is CAWNRQGDGYTF.

The genes are TRBV9 and TRBJ1-2, with D uncertain. The germline V gene has CDR1 SGDLS and CDR2 YYNGEE. This CDR3 is 12 amino acids long. The germline V and J ends were trimmed by 4 bases and 3 bases, with 7 bases remaining between them. The CDR3, as DNA: TGTGCCAGCAGCTCTAGCTACTATGGCTACACCTTC. This translates into CASSSSYYGYTF.

This chain links TRBV5-1 with TRBJ2-7; 10 nucleotides agree with TRBD1. The V gene end was trimmed by 0 bases and the J gene end by 2 bases; junction bases not matched to a gene: 2. Germline values: CDR1 SGHRS, CDR2 YFSETQ. The CDR3 loop spans 15 amino acids. The CDR3 protein is CASSLETGGPYEQYF. In DNA, the CDR3 is TGCGCCAGCAGCTTGGAGACAGGGGGCCCCTACGAGCAGTACTTC.

The chain couples TRBV3-1 (or the pseudogene TRBV3-2) to TRBJ1-5; D ambiguous. With 6 bases removed from V and 4 bases from J, the gap between germline ends came to 10 bases. The CDR3 contains 13 residues. CDR1 is LGHDT and CDR2 is YNNKEL in the germline V gene (reference sequence). In DNA form, the CDR3 reads TGTGCCAGCAGTTTCTTGGGAAATCAGCCCCAGCATTTT. Encoded protein: CASSFLGNQPQHF.

This chain joins TRBV4-2 and TRBJ2-7, with D perhaps matching TRBD1 or TRBD2 (5 bases each). The germline gives CDR1 LGHNA, CDR2 YNFKEQ. The CDR3 is 13 residues long. Deletions cut 3 bases from V and 2 bases from J, with 8 bases between. This CDR3 is CASSQGPTYEQYV. In DNA form, the CDR3 reads TGTGCCAGCAGCCAGGGACCTACCTACGAGCAGTACGTC.

The chain combines TRBV4-1 with TRBJ2-7; no clear D. Trimming took 0 bases from V and 0 from J, leaving 9 bases between them. This CDR3 has 15 amino acids. From germline, CDR1 is MGHRA and CDR2 YSYEKL. CDR3 bases: TGCGCCAGCAGCCAAGAAACCCTCAGCTCCTACGAGCAGTACGTC. It encodes CASSQETLSSYEQYV.